This entry features one T cell receptor (beta chain) sequence. Antigen: not known. For TCR, cDNA came from 5'RACE template switching, which added a universal primer site and UMIs. TCRdb reprocessed the 5' RACE reads via MiXCR and lists one record per CDR3 protein. The sample records about 220,000 distinct CDR3 sequences, 6.5% to 7.5% being singletons. This sample stems from a study of T cells after yellow fever vaccination. Study-wide background: Where fractions had low cell numbers, libraries were prepared from them with the SMART-Seq v4 Ultra Low Input RNA kit. Study-wide results and caveats: Some clonotypes were seen in both the CD4 and the CD8 compartments. These made up a small share and likely arose from convergent recombination. Bulk-population clonotypes that are abundant could appear as contaminants in FACS-sorted repertoires.

Germline V gene lookup returns CDR1 SGHTA and CDR2 FQGNSA. CDR3 length: 17 residues. The V gene end was trimmed by 0 bases and the J gene end by 9 bases; junction bases not matched to a gene: 11. The rearrangement links TRBV7-2 to TRBJ2-1; 10 bases are shared with TRBD2. This clonotype was sampled from a man younger than 40 who received the YFV17D yellow fever vaccine. Sequencing was performed on CD4+ T cells sorted from PBMCs, taken on the day of the yellow fever booster vaccination. The CDR3 DNA reads TGTGCCAGCAGCTTAGCGAGAGCGGGAGGGCCAACGGGTGAGCAGTTCTTC. The encoded protein is CASSLARAGGPTGEQFF.